These 20 T cell receptor beta chains were sequenced from one sample in a study of PD-L1 blockade in urothelial cancer. Clones were read by immunoSEQ multiplex PCR, and TCRdb kept only the in-frame ones, dropping some. Of 85,000 to 100,000 clones listed, roughly 91% were seen once; the top ten hold roughly 2%. The time point: pretreatment peripheral blood. The source material was PBMCs, sampled around atezolizumab (anti-PD-L1) treatment. These receptors originate from a man in his 60s with urothelial cancer.

This clone has a handful of counts. The chain employs TRBV30 and TRBJ1-1; 8 bases align to TRBD1. CDR1 is GTSNPN, CDR2 SVGIG, per germline (reference sequence). V was pared by 2 bases and J by 11 bases, with 7 bases of the junction left unmatched. This CDR3 is built from 12 residues. The CDR3 region is CAWSKQGGSAFF. CDR3 nucleotides: TGTGCCTGGAGTAAACAGGGGGGTTCGGCTTTCTTT.

This clone was recorded only once. The genes are TRBV11-3 and TRBJ1-1, with unresolved D. Trimming took off 3 bases at V and 1 base at J, with 6 bases between the two ends. Germline V gives CDR1 SGHNT, CDR2 YENEEA. The CDR3 consists of 13 residues. The CDR3 spells CASSLNGNTEAFF. CDR3 sequence (DNA): TGTGCCAGCAGCTTGAACGGGAACACTGAAGCTTTCTTT.

The chain uses TRBV11-2 and TRBJ1-6; TRBD1 might be the D (5 bases). This CDR3 region has 14 residues. The V gene lost 2 bases and the J gene lost 14 bases, with 16 bases spanning the gap. Germline V gene data show CDR1 as SGHAT and CDR2 as FQNNGV. CDR3 sequence reads: CASSLSNKGQTLHF. CDR3 in DNA: TGTGCCAGCAGCTTAAGCAACAAGGGGCAAACCCTCCACTTT.

The V call is TRBV5-1, the J call TRBJ2-1; 14 nucleotides match TRBD2. This CDR3 is built from 18 residues. Germline assignment: CDR1 SGHRS and CDR2 YFSETQ. V shed 4 bases, J shed 7 bases, and the junction held 13 bases outside the gene matches. CDR3 bases: TGCGCCAGCAGCCTTACCCGCTTGGGACTAGCGGGAGATAATGAGCAGTTCTTC. Its translation is CASSLTRLGLAGDNEQFF. Full variable domain (rest looked up from reference TRBV5-1 and TRBJ2-1): KAGVTQTPRYLIKTRGQQVTLSCSPISGHRSVSWYQQTPGQGLQFLFEYFSETQRNKGNFPGRFSGRQFSNSRSEMNVSTLELGDSALYLCASSLTRLGLAGDNEQFFGPGTRLTVL.

This clone appeared a few times. The CDR3 protein is CASSGGQMGNTEAFF. The CDR3 coding sequence is TGCGCCAGCAGCGGGGGACAGATGGGGAACACTGAAGCTTTCTTT. The rearrangement uses TRBV5-1 and TRBJ1-1, with 7 nucleotides matching TRBD1. V shed 4 bases and J 1 base; nucleotides not matched to a gene: 7. Per germline, CDR1 SGHRS and CDR2 YFSETQ. The CDR3 totals 15 residues.

To note about this clone: Other DNA sequences within the sample encode an identical CDR3. The rearrangement uses TRBV6-5 and TRBJ2-5; D might be TRBD2 (5 bases). The CDR3 totals 13 residues. The germline V and J ends were trimmed by 0 bases and 5 bases, with 7 bases remaining between them. Germline CDR1 and CDR2: MNHEY and SVGAGI. The CDR3 here is CASSYSGEETQYF. The CDR3 coding sequence is TGTGCCAGCAGTTACTCGGGAGAGGAGACCCAGTACTTC.

The V call is TRBV29-1, the J call TRBJ1-2, with TRBD1 identical over 7 bases. The CDR3 is made up of 16 amino acids. V shed 1 base and J 4 bases; nucleotides not matched to a gene: 12. Germline CDR1 is SQVTM and CDR2 is ANQGSEA. CDR3 sequence (DNA): TGCAGCGTTGAAGGCCAGGACAGGCCCCATGGCTATGGCTACACCTTC. Its protein product is CSVEGQDRPHGYGYTF.

This rearrangement joins TRBV6-1 to TRBJ1-5, with TRBD1 matching over 8 bases. This CDR3 comprises 17 residues. The V gene end was trimmed by 4 bases and the J gene end by 3 bases; junction bases not matched to a gene: 11. Germline V gives CDR1 MNHNS, CDR2 SASEGT. CDR3 DNA sequence: TGTGCCAGCAGTGGGCAGGGGGCGCCGTCCGTCAATCAGCCCCAGCATTTT. This gives the protein CASSGQGAPSVNQPQHF.

The V call is TRBV19, the J call TRBJ1-5; D not resolved. Trimming cost V 5 bases and J 6 bases, with 11 bases left between them. There are 13 residues in the CDR3. CDR1 LNHDA and CDR2 SQIVND come from the germline V gene (reference sequence). The CDR3 is CASSPAFSQPQHF. CDR3 nucleotides: TGTGCCAGTAGTCCCGCCTTTAGTCAGCCCCAGCATTTT.

The chain links TRBV27 to TRBJ2-7; the match to TRBD1 covers 9 bases. V gave up 6 bases and J gave up 9 bases; unmatched junction bases: 9. Looked up from germline, CDR1 is MNHEY and CDR2 is SMNVEV (reference sequence). This CDR3 region has 13 residues. CDR3 amino acids: CASRPTGGLGQYF. CDR3 DNA sequence: TGTGCCAGCAGGCCGACAGGGGGGCTGGGGCAGTACTTC.

V gene TRBV27 combines with J gene TRBJ1-2, with D maybe TRBD1 (6 bases). Germline V gene lookup returns CDR1 MNHEY and CDR2 SMNVEV (reference sequence). The CDR3 consists of 14 residues. The germline V and J ends were trimmed by 6 bases and 1 base, with 12 bases remaining between them. CDR3 amino acids: CASSLRTDNYGYTF. The CDR3 DNA reads TGTGCCAGCAGCCTTAGGACAGATAACTATGGCTACACCTTC.

The chain links TRBV7-9 to TRBJ2-3; D might be TRBD1 (7 bases). With 1 base removed from V and 4 bases from J, the gap between germline ends came to 9 bases. This CDR3 is built from 14 residues. CDR1 is SEHNR, CDR2 FQNEAQ, per germline (reference sequence). The CDR3 sequence is CASSLVRGADTQYF. DNA of the CDR3: TGTGCCAGCAGCTTAGTCAGGGGGGCAGATACGCAGTATTTT. Full variable domain (outside the CDR3, taken from reference TRBV7-9 and TRBJ2-3): DTGVSQNPRHKITKRGQNVTFRCDPISEHNRLYWYRQTLGQGPEFLTYFQNEAQLEKSRLLSDRFSAERPKGSFSTLEIQRTEQGDSAMYLCASSLVRGADTQYFGPGTRLTVL.

The chain is built from TRBV14 and TRBJ2-2; TRBD2 is a possible D gene (5 bases). Germline CDR1 and CDR2: SGHDN and FVKESK. The CDR3 is made up of 17 amino acids. The germline V and J ends were trimmed by 1 base and 5 bases, with 17 bases remaining between them. CDR3 sequence (DNA): TGTGCCAGCAGCCAAGTTTCTGGAGGCGGTGTTACCGGGGAGCTGTTTTTT. Translation gives CASSQVSGGGVTGELFF. Full variable domain (remainder filled in from reference TRBV14 and TRBJ2-2): EAGVTQFPSHSVIEKGQTVTLRCDPISGHDNLYWYRRVMGKEIKFLLHFVKESKQDESGMPNNRFLAERTGGTYSTLKVQPAELEDSGVYFCASSQVSGGGVTGELFFGEGSRLTVL.

The chain employs TRBV5-1 and TRBJ2-1, with 9 bases lining up with TRBD1. Germline V CDR1 and CDR2: SGHRS, YFSETQ. Trimming removed 2 bases from V and 6 bases from J; junction bases left unmatched: 6. This CDR3 spans 15 amino acids. The CDR3 DNA is TGCGCCAGCAGCTTCGGTGACAGGGGGTCCAATGAGCAGTTCTTC. Translation gives CASSFGDRGSNEQFF.

In its sample, this clone was seen a few times. This chain connects TRBV18 to TRBJ2-2; tentative D call: TRBD1 (5 bases). CDR1 and CDR2 from the germline V gene are KGHSH and LQKENI. V shed 2 bases and J shed 1 base, with 8 bases lying between them. The CDR3 sequence is 15 residues long. CDR3 residues: CASSPDGQNTGELFF. Written as DNA, the CDR3 is TGTGCCAGCTCACCAGACGGACAGAACACCGGGGAGCTGTTTTTT.

V is TRBV2 and J is TRBJ2-2, with 9 bases aligning to TRBD2. Trimming at V came to 6 bases and at J to 7 bases, leaving 6 bases not matched to a gene. Germline V CDR1 and CDR2: SNHLY, FYNNEI. CDR3 length equals 14 residues. The CDR3 spells CASRQLAGIGELFF. CDR3 sequence (DNA): TGTGCCAGCAGACAGCTAGCGGGAATCGGGGAGCTGTTTTTT.

The chain employs TRBV7-2 and TRBJ1-2; no definite D call. The CDR3 runs to 13 residues. V was shortened by 5 bases and J by 5 bases, with 12 bases between the two germline ends. Germline V gene data show CDR1 as SGHTA and CDR2 as FQGNSA. This chain's CDR3 is CASSPLGLYGYTF. The CDR3, as DNA: TGTGCCAGCAGCCCCCTAGGACTTTATGGCTACACCTTC.

This clone counts as medium-sized. This chain links TRBV4-1 with TRBJ2-7, with a tentative D call TRBD2 (5 bases). Germline V gene sequence: CDR1 MGHRA, CDR2 YSYEKL. V lost 3 bases, J lost 3 bases, and 9 bases lay in between. The CDR3 consists of 13 residues. The CDR3 here is CASSQLTSYEQYF. The CDR3, as DNA: TGCGCCAGCAGCCAGCTTACTAGCTACGAGCAGTACTTC.

Only one count was recorded for this clone. The chain carries TRBV6-1 and TRBJ1-4; weak D call: TRBD1 (6 bases). The CDR3 runs to 15 residues. Per the germline V gene, CDR1 is MNHNS and CDR2 is SASEGT. V lost 10 bases to trimming and J lost 0 bases, with 15 bases between them. The CDR3 nucleotides read TGTGCCATCGCAACCGGGACAACAACTAATGAAAAACTGTTTTTT. It encodes CAIATGTTTNEKLFF.

The chain is built from TRBV6-1 and TRBJ2-7; D unresolved. CDR1 is MNHNS and CDR2 is SASEGT in the germline V gene. The CDR3 loop spans 13 amino acids. Trimming took off 2 bases at V and 6 bases at J, with 11 bases between the two ends. The CDR3 loop reads CASSENTAGEQYF. The CDR3 DNA follows: TGTGCCAGCAGTGAAAATACTGCCGGCGAGCAGTACTTC.